This T cell receptor (beta chain) was identified during a study of blood T cell repertoires in COVID-19. Study as a whole: The samples span acute and convalescent COVID-19 from the United States, Italy and Spain.

The length of the CDR3 is 18 residues. Germline assignment: CDR1 MDHEN and CDR2 SYDVKM. The ends were cut back, 5 bases at V and 6 bases at J, with 29 bases in the middle. Original data processing: Estimation of nucleated cell counts was performed using reference gene primer amplification. Sequencing was performed with immunoSEQ multiplex PCR; in TCRdb, only in-frame clones are kept and a portion is missing. V, J and clone size are those of that table, while D and trimming were read from the DNA. The sample shows a few hundred thousand clones, roughly 90% of them seen only once. Sequenced input: peripheral blood. The sequence was obtained from a man in his forties or fifties with acute or convalescent COVID-19. This chain connects TRBV28 to TRBJ2-7; a weak D match, TRBD2 (5 bases). The CDR3 here is CASSPPGFQTRFLGEQYF. In nucleotides, the CDR3 is TGTGCCAGCAGTCCCCCTGGTTTTCAAACTAGGTTCCTTGGCGAGCAGTACTTC.